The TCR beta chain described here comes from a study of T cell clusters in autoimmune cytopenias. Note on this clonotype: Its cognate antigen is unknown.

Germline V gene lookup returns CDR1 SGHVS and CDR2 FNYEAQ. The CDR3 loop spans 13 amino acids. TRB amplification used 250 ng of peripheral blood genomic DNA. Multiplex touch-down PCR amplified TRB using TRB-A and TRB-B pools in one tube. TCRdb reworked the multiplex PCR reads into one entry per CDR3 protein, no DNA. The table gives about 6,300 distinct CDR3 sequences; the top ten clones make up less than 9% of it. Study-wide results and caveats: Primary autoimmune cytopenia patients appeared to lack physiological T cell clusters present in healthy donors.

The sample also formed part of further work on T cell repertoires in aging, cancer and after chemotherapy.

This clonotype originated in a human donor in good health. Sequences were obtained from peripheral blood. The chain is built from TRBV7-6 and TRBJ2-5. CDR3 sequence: CASRSDMSETQYF.